This T cell receptor beta chain comes out of a study of cytomegalovirus exposure and HLA in healthy donors. Amplification used 60 Vbeta primers and 13 Jbeta primers. Libraries were prepared by immunoSEQ multiplex PCR; TCRdb keeps only in-frame clonotypes and omits some of them. Altogether approximately 190,000 clones are present, 84% being singletons, with the ten largest covering approximately 2.9%. The receptor was derived from a woman aged 45-60 years in good health and CMV-seropositive. The sample was PBMCs.

The CDR3 sequence: CASRRAGHSTDTQYF. CDR3 nucleotide sequence: TGTGCCAGCAGGCGGGCAGGCCACAGCACAGATACGCAGTATTTT. The V and J genes are TRBV7-3 and TRBJ2-3, with TRBD2 as a possible D gene (5 bases). From germline, CDR1 is SGHTA and CDR2 FQGTGA. Trimming took off 6 bases at V and 0 bases at J, with 13 bases between the two ends. The length of the CDR3 is 15 residues.